This T cell receptor (beta chain) was identified during a study of T cells after posttransplantation cyclophosphamide. Germline CDR1 and CDR2: SGHNT and YYREEE (reference sequence). V lost 3 bases to trimming and J lost 1 base; unmatched junction nucleotides: 2. The CDR3 covers 15 residues. Clones were read by immunoSEQ multiplex PCR, and TCRdb kept only the in-frame ones, dropping some. In total the sample includes 2,500 to 3,500 clones, none of them seen once. Busulfan-fludarabine conditioning, marrow transplant, and cyclophosphamide on days +3 and +4 were administered. This receptor was taken from a female patient aged 50-59 years who received an allogeneic stem cell transplant from a related donor, was CMV-positive, and had no GVHD. Some T cells may arise from the graft donor. This sample comprised PBMCs, obtained after allogeneic stem cell transplant with posttransplant cyclophosphamide. The genes are TRBV5-4 and TRBJ2-3, with TRBD2 identical over 10 bases. DNA for the CDR3: TGTGCCAGCAGCTCCGGGACTAGCGGCACAGATACGCAGTATTTT. The encoded protein is CASSSGTSGTDTQYF.